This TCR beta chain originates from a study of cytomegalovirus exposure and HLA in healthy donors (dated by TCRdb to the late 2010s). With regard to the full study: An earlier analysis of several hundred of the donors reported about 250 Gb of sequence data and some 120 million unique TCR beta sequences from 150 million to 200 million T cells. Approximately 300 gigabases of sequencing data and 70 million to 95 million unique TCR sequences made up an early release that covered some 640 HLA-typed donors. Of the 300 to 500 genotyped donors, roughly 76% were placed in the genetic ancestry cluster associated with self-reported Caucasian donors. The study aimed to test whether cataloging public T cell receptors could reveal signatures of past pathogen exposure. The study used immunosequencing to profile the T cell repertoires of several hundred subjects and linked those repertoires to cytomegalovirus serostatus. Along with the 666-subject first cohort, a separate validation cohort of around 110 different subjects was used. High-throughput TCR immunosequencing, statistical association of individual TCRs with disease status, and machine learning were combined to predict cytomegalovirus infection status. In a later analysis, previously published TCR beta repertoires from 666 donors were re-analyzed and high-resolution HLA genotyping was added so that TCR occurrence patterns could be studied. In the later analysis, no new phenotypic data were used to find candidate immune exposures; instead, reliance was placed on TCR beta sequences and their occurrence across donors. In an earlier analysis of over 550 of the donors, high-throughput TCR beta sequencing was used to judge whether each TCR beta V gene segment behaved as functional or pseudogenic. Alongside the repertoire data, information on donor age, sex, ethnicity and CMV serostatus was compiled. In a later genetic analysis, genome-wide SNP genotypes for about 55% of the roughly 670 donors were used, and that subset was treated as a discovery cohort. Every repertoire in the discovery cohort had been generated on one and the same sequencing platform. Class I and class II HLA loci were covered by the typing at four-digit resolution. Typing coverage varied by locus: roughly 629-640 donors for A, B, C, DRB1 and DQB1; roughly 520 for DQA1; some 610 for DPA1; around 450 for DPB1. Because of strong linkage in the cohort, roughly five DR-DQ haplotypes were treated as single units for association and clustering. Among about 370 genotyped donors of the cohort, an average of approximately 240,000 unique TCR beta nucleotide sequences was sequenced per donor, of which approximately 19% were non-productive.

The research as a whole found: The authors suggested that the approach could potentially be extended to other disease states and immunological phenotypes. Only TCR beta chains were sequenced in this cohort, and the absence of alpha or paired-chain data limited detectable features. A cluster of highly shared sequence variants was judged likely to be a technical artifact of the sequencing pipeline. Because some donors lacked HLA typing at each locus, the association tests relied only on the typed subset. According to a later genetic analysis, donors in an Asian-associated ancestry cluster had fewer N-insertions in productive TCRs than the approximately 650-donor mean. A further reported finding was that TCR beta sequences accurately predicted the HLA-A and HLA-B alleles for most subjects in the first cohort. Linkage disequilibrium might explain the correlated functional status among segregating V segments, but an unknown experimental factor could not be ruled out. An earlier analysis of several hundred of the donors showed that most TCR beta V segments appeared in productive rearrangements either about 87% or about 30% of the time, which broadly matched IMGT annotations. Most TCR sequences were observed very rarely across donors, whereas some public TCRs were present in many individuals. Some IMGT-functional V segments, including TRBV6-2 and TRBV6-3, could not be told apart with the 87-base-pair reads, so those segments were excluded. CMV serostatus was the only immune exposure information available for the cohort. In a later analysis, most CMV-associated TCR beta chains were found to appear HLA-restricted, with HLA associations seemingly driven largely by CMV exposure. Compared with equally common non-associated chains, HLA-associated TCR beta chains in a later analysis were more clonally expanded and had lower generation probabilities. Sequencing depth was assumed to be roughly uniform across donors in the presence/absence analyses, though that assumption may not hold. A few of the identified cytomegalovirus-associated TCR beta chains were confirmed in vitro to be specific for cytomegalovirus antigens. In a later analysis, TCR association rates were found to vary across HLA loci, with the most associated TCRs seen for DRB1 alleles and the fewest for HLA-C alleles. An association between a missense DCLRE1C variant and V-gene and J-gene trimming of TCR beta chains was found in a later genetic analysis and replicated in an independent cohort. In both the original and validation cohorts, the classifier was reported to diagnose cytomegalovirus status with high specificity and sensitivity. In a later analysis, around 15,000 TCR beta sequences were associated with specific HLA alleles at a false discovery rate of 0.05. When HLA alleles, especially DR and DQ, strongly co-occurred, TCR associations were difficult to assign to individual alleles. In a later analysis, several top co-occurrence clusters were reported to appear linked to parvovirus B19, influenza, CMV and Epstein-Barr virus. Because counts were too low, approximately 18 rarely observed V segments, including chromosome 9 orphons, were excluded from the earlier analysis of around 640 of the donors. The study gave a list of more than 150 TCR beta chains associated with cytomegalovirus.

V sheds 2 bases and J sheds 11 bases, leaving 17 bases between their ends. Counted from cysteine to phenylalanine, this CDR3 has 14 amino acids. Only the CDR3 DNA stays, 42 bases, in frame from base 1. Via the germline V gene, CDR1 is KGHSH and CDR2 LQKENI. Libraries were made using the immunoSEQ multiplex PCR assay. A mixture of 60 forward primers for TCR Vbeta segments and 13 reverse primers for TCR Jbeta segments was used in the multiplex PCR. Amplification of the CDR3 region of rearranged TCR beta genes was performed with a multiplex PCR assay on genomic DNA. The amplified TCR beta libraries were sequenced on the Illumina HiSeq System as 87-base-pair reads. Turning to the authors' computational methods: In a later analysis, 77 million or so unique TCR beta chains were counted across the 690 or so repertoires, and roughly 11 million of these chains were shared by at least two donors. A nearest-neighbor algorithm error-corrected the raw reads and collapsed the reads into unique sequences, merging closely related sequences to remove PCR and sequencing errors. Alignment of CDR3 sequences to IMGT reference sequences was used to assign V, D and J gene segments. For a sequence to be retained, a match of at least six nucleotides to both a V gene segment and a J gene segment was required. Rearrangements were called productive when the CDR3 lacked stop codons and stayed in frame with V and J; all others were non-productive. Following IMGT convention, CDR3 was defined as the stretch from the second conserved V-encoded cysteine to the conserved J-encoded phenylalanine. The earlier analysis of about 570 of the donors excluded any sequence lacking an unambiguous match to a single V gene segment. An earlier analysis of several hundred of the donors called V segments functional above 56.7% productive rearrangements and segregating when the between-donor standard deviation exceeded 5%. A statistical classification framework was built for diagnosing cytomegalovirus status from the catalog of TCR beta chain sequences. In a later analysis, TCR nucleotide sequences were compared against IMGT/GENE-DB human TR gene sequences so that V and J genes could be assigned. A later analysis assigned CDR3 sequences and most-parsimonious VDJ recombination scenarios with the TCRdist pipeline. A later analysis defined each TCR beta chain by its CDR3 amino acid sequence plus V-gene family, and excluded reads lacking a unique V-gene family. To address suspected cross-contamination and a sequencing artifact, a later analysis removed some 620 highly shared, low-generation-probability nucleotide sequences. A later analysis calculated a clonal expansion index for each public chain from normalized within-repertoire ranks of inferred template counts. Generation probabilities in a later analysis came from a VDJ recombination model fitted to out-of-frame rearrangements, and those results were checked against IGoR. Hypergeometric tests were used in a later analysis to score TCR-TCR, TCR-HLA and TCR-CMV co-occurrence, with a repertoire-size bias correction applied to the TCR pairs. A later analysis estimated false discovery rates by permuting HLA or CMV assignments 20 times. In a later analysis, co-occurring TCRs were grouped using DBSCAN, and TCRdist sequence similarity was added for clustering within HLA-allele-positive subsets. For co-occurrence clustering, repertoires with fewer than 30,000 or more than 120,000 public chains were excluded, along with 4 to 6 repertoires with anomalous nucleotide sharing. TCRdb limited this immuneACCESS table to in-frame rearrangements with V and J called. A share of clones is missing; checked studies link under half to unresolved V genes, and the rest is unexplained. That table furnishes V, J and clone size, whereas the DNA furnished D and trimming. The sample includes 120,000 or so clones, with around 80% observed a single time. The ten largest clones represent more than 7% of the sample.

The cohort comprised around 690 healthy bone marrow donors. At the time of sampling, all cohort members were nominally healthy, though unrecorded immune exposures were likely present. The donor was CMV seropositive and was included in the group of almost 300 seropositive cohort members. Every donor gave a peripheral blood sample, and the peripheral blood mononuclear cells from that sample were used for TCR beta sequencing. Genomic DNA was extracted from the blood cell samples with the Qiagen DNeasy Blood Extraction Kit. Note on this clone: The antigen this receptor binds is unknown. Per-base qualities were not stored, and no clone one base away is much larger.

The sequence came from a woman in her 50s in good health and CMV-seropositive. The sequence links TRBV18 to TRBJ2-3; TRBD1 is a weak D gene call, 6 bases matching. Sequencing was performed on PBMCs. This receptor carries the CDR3 CASSPGSDRGGQYF. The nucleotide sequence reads TGTGCCAGCTCACCAGGATCCGACCGAGGGGGGCAGTATTTT.